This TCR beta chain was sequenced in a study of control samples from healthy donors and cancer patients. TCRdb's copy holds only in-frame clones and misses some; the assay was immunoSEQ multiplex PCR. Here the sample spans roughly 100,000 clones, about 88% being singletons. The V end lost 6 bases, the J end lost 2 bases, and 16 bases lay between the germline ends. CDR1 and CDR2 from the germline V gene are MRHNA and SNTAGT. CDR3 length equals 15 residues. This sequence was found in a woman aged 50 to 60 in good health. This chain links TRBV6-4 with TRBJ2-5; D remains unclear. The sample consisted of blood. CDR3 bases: TGTGCCAGCAGCCCTCGCGAGAAAGGACAAGAGACCCAGTACTTC. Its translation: CASSPREKGQETQYF.